These 20 T cell receptor beta chains were all obtained from the same sample, sequenced in a study of T-cell memory formation after mild COVID-19. TCRdb called the 5' RACE reads again in MiXCR, with one record for every CDR3 protein. The sample gives hundreds of thousands of distinct CDR3 sequences, 12% to 15% of which show up once; approximately 21% is in the top ten. The sequencing input was PBMCs or a T cell subset sorted from them (not recorded which). Source of these receptors: a man aged 18 to 30 who had mild COVID-19 (a few samples of this study predate the infection). Cell type and time point are not known.

This clonotype was detected a few times. The chain has TRBV12-3 or TRBV12-4 and TRBJ2-1; no reliable D call. Trimming removed 5 bases at V and 2 bases at J, with 10 bases between. There are 14 residues in the CDR3. DNA for the CDR3: TGTGCCAGCAGTGTCTGGAGTACCTACAATGAGCAGTTCTTC. It is translated as CASSVWSTYNEQFF.

This chain links TRBV12-3 or TRBV12-4 with TRBJ2-4; no reliable D call. This CDR3 has 11 residues. V shed 6 bases and J shed 9 bases, with 9 bases lying between them. The CDR3 reads CASRLNGIQYF. CDR3 coding DNA: TGTGCCAGCAGGCTAAACGGCATTCAGTACTTC.

Only a few counts were recorded for this clonotype. V and J are TRBV5-1 and TRBJ2-2; no definite D call. CDR3 length equals 13 residues. V lost 0 bases and J lost 6, with 6 bases in between. Germline V CDR1 and CDR2: SGHRS, YFSETQ. In DNA, the CDR3 is TGCGCCAGCAGCTTGGACCCTGCCGGGGAGCTGTTTTTT. Translated: CASSLDPAGELFF.

This sequence joins TRBV7-6 and TRBJ2-3, with 13 bases matching TRBD2. The CDR3 is 15 amino acids. J lost 4 bases, V lost 5 bases, and 3 bases had no gene match. Germline CDR1 reads SGHVS; CDR2 reads FNYEAQ. The CDR3 DNA sequence: TGTGCCAGCAGCCAGGGACTAGCGGGGTCAGATACGCAGTATTTT. Translated, it gives CASSQGLAGSDTQYF.

The V call is TRBV11-3, the J call TRBJ2-1, with a possible D match to TRBD2 (7 bases). Per the germline V gene, CDR1 is SGHNT and CDR2 is YENEEA. This CDR3 region has 15 residues. V was pared by 4 bases and J by 4 bases, with 14 bases between. This CDR3 reads CASSSGGGPYNEQFF. The DNA of the CDR3 is TGTGCCAGCAGCTCGGGGGGCGGCCCTTACAATGAGCAGTTCTTC.

Here the CDR3 reads CASSLAIVFTDTQYF. CDR3 DNA sequence: TGTGCCAGCAGCTTAGCAATTGTTTTCACAGATACGCAGTATTTT. This rearrangement joins TRBV7-9 to TRBJ2-3, with no clear D. Germline loops: CDR1 SEHNR, CDR2 FQNEAQ (reference sequence). V was shortened by 0 bases and J by 2 bases, with 9 bases between the two germline ends. The CDR3 spans 15 residues.

The rearrangement joins TRBV27 to TRBJ1-1; unclear D gene. V was cut by 2 bases and J by 1 base, with 11 bases left in between. The CDR3 spans 15 residues. The V gene's germline CDR1 is MNHEY and CDR2 SMNVEV (reference sequence). The CDR3 DNA sequence: TGTGCCAGCAGTTTAACGTGGGCGTCGAACACTGAAGCTTTCTTT. It yields the protein CASSLTWASNTEAFF.

The chain uses TRBV5-4 and TRBJ2-5; D assignment may be TRBD1 or TRBD2 (6 bases each). CDR1 is SGHNT, CDR2 YYREEE, per germline (reference sequence). This CDR3 is built from 14 residues. V lost 4 bases and J lost 5, with 15 bases in between. In DNA, the CDR3 is TGTGCCAGCAGCACCCCCGGGGGCCCGGAGACCCAGTACTTC. Amino acid sequence: CASSTPGGPETQYF.

The V gene is TRBV7-2, the J gene TRBJ1-5; D is ambiguous. This CDR3 contains 14 residues. V was clipped by 5 bases and J by 1 base, with 9 bases between them. Germline loops: CDR1 SGHTA, CDR2 FQGNSA. The CDR3 DNA is TGTGCCAGCAGCGTATATCGGAGCAATCAGCCCCAGCATTTT. Amino acids: CASSVYRSNQPQHF.

Only a few counts were recorded for this clonotype. The gene calls are TRBV30 and TRBJ2-7; D gene unclear. Germline lookup yields CDR1 GTSNPN and CDR2 SVGIG (reference sequence). V lost 3 bases and J 6 bases, leaving 12 bases between the germline ends. This CDR3 contains 12 residues. CDR3 amino acids: CAWSRTAIEQYF. For the CDR3, the DNA is TGTGCCTGGAGCCGGACCGCTATCGAGCAGTACTTC.

In this sample, this clonotype turned up a few times. V is TRBV20-1 and J is TRBJ2-1; D is undetermined. The V end lost 3 bases, the J end lost 9 bases, and 15 bases lay between the germline ends. CDR3 size: 13 residues. The V gene's germline CDR1 is DFQATT and CDR2 SNEGSKA (reference sequence). The CDR3 sequence: CSASRAGAGEQFF. In DNA, the CDR3 is TGCAGTGCTAGCCGGGCAGGAGCAGGTGAGCAGTTCTTC.

In its sample, this clonotype was seen a few times. V usage is TRBV7-2 and J usage is TRBJ1-5; D unresolved. Germline V gene lookup returns CDR1 SGHTA and CDR2 FQGNSA. This CDR3 contains 15 residues. V was pared by 4 bases and J by 4 bases, with 14 bases between. DNA of the CDR3: TGTGCCAGCAGCTCCTCCGGGTGGGGAAATCAGCCCCAGCATTTT. It translates to CASSSSGWGNQPQHF.

The genes are TRBV4-3 and TRBJ2-2; TRBD1 agrees at 8 bases. The CDR3 loop spans 15 amino acids. V lost 0 bases to trimming and J lost 8 bases; unmatched junction nucleotides: 5. Germline V gene data show CDR1 as LGHNA and CDR2 as YSLEER. CDR3 nucleotides: TGCGCCAGCAGCCAAGATCAACAGGGGGGAGGGGAGCTGTTTTTT. Protein: CASSQDQQGGGELFF.

The V call is TRBV7-9, the J call TRBJ2-6; possibly TRBD1 for D (6 bases). The germline V gene has CDR1 SEHNR and CDR2 FQNEAQ (reference sequence). Between the trimmed V and J ends, which lost 4 bases and 5 bases, there was a span of 12 bases. There are 15 residues in the CDR3. The CDR3 loop is CASSSTGSRANVLTF. The CDR3 bases are TGTGCCAGCAGCTCTACAGGGTCCAGGGCCAACGTCCTGACTTTC.

This clonotype showed up just a few times. The chain has TRBV7-8 and TRBJ2-1; the D is unclear. The germline V and J ends were trimmed by 1 base and 9 bases, with 19 bases remaining between them. Looked up from germline, CDR1 is SGHVS and CDR2 is FQNEAQ. This CDR3 spans 16 amino acids. CDR3 sequence: CASSLGRAVRYSEQFF. The CDR3 DNA is TGTGCCAGCAGCTTAGGCCGGGCCGTACGTTATAGTGAGCAGTTCTTC. The full variable domain, in which reference TRBV7-8 and TRBJ2-1 provide the parts outside the CDR3, is GAGVSQSPRYKVAKRGQDVALRCDPISGHVSLFWYQQALGQGPEFLTYFQNEAQLDKSGLPSDRFFAERPEGSVSTLKIQRTQQEDSAVYLCASSLGRAVRYSEQFFGPGTRLTVL.

This clonotype was observed many times. The chain is built from TRBV10-3 and TRBJ1-5, with 8 bases identical to TRBD1. V trimming: 4 bases; J trimming: 1 base; junction bases outside the gene matches: 0. Germline CDR1 reads ENHRY; CDR2 reads SYGVKD. The CDR3 spans 14 residues. CDR3 nucleotide sequence: TGTGCCATCAGTGGACAGGGGAGCAATCAGCCCCAGCATTTT. This gives the protein CAISGQGSNQPQHF.

This clonotype was counted only a few times. This chain connects TRBV14 to TRBJ2-7, with 7 bases fitting TRBD1. Trimming took 0 bases from V and 2 from J; bases not matched to a gene: 1. The germline V gene has CDR1 SGHDN and CDR2 FVKESK. The CDR3 sequence is 14 residues long. CDR3 loop: CASSQEGQTYEQYF. The DNA of the CDR3 is TGTGCCAGCAGCCAAGAGGGACAGACCTACGAGCAGTACTTC.

In its sample, this clonotype was seen a few times. The chain uses TRBV7-8 and TRBJ2-7, with D perhaps TRBD1 (5 bases). Germline lookup yields CDR1 SGHVS and CDR2 FQNEAQ. Deletions cut 5 bases from V and 6 bases from J, with 17 bases between. This CDR3 has 14 residues. DNA for the CDR3: TGTGCCAGCAGCCCCGCCAGGGTGCATGGCGAGCAGTACGTC. Translation: CASSPARVHGEQYV.

This clonotype was recorded many times. The J gene is TRBJ1-3, the V gene TRBV5-1; 7 nucleotides line up with TRBD1. The J segment lost 4 bases and the V segment lost 2 bases, leaving 3 bases of the junction unmatched. Per the germline V gene, CDR1 is SGHRS and CDR2 is YFSETQ. The CDR3 contains 14 residues. CDR3 protein: CASSLQGSGNTIYF. In DNA, the CDR3 is TGCGCCAGCAGCTTACAGGGGTCCGGAAACACCATATATTTT. The variable domain in full, with the rest retrieved from reference TRBV5-1 and TRBJ1-3, is KAGVTQTPRYLIKTRGQQVTLSCSPISGHRSVSWYQQTPGQGLQFLFEYFSETQRNKGNFPGRFSGRQFSNSRSEMNVSTLELGDSALYLCASSLQGSGNTIYFGEGSWLTVV.

This clonotype was counted only a few times. V is TRBV4-3 and J is TRBJ2-6; D uncertain. CDR1 and CDR2 from the germline V gene are LGHNA and YSLEER. The CDR3 sequence is 16 residues long. Trimming removed 0 bases from V and 0 bases from J, with 6 bases in between. This chain's CDR3 is CASSQDHISGANVLTF. CDR3 DNA: TGCGCCAGCAGCCAAGATCACATCTCTGGGGCCAACGTCCTGACTTTC.